This T cell receptor (beta chain) was identified in a study of vaccination effects on CD4 cells after COVID-19. Assay used: immunoSEQ multiplex PCR; TCRdb lists only in-frame clones, some missing. The sample shows 35,000 to 50,000 clones, around 70% of them seen only once. Remarks on this clone: As yet, its antigen is unknown.

The CDR3 runs 16 residues. The germline V gene encodes CDR1 SGDLS and CDR2 YYNGEE. The V and J ends lost 4 bases and 2 bases respectively, with 18 bases between them. ViraFEST expansion of antigen-specific CD4+ T cells with viral peptide pools preceded sequencing. CD4+ T cell isolation took place after less than 13 days of culture. The healthy vaccine recipients, who had no prior SARS-CoV-2 infection, showed negative nucleocapsid antibodies. Researchers reported culturing over 1.5 million PBMC in each well, adding around 10 IU/ml IL-2 and about 10 ug/ml peptides. This sample comprised CD4+ T cells from PBMCs cultured with HCoV-OC43 spike peptides, obtained before COVID-19 vaccination. Subset noted: HCoV-OC43 spike overlapping peptide pool stimulation. The V and J genes are TRBV9 and TRBJ2-5; D is perhaps TRBD2 (7 bases). This receptor was identified in a human donor who received a COVID-19 vaccine. CDR3 protein: CASSPNVGGAQETQYF. CDR3 DNA sequence: TGTGCCAGCAGCCCCAACGTGGGGGGGGCACAAGAGACCCAGTACTTC.